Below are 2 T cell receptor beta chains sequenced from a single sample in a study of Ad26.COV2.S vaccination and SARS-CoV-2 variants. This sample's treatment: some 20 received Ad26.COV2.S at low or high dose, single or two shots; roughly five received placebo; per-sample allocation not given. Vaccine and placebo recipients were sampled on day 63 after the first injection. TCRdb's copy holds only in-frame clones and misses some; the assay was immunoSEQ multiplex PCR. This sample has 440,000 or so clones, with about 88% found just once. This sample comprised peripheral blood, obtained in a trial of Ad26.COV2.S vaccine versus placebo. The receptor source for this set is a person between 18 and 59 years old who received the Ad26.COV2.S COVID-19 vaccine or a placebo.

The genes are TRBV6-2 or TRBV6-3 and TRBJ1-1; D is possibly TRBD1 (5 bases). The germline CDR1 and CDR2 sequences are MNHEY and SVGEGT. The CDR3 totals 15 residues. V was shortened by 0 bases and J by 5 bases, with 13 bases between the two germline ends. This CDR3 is CASSYSSRAGTEAFF. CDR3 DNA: TGTGCCAGCAGTTACTCTAGCAGGGCAGGAACTGAAGCTTTCTTT.

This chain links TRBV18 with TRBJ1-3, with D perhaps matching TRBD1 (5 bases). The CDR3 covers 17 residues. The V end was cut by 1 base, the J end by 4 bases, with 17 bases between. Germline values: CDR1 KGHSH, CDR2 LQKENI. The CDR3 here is CASSPRRAGPLGNTIYF. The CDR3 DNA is TGTGCCAGCTCACCACGGAGGGCAGGGCCCCTCGGAAACACCATATATTTT.